A single sample is the source of the 21 T cell receptor beta chains below, sequenced in a study of blood T cell repertoires in COVID-19. Assay used: immunoSEQ multiplex PCR; TCRdb lists only in-frame clones, some missing. The sample includes 15,000 to 20,000 clones, nearly 90% seen only once; the top ten take about 50%. The sequencing input was peripheral blood. The receptors originated from a human donor in a cohort sampled during active COVID-19.

The rearrangement joins TRBV9 to TRBJ1-3; TRBD1 agrees at 9 bases. Germline V CDR1 and CDR2: SGDLS, YYNGEE. The junction had 4 bases not matched to a gene; V was cut back by 3 bases and J by 0 bases. This CDR3 is 16 amino acids long. The CDR3 loop is CASSDGTGYSGNTIYF. CDR3 nucleotide sequence: TGTGCCAGCAGCGATGGGACAGGGTACTCTGGAAACACCATATATTTT.

The rearrangement uses TRBV27 and TRBJ2-2; D might be TRBD1 (6 bases). Germline values: CDR1 MNHEY, CDR2 SMNVEV (reference sequence). The CDR3 is 17 amino acids. Trimming removed 0 bases at V and 0 bases at J, with 11 bases between. The CDR3 nucleotides read TGTGCCAGCAGTTTATCGAGTGGGGGCGCGAACACCGGGGAGCTGTTTTTT. Translated, it gives CASSLSSGGANTGELFF.

This clone was seen a single time. V and J are TRBV7-9 and TRBJ1-1, with TRBD1 matching over 8 bases. The CDR3 loop spans 19 amino acids. J lost 0 bases, V lost 5 bases, and 17 bases had no gene match. Germline CDR1 reads SEHNR; CDR2 reads FQNEAQ (reference sequence). CDR3 amino acids: CASSPERWTGQGLNTEAFF. The CDR3 DNA reads TGTGCCAGCAGCCCCGAGAGATGGACAGGGCAGGGATTGAACACTGAAGCTTTCTTT.

This sequence joins TRBV27 and TRBJ2-7; 12 bases fit TRBD1. This CDR3 region has 15 residues. The trim removed 8 bases at V and 4 bases at J, leaving 9 bases unmatched. Germline values: CDR1 MNHEY, CDR2 SMNVEV (reference sequence). For the CDR3, the DNA is TGTGCCAGCGGCATAACGGGACAGGGGGCTTACGAGCAGTACTTC. The encoded protein is CASGITGQGAYEQYF.

The chain is built from TRBV6-2 or TRBV6-3 and TRBJ1-1; D is perhaps TRBD1 (5 bases). V lost 7 bases and J 6 bases, leaving 18 bases between the germline ends. This CDR3 comprises 14 residues. The germline CDR1 and CDR2 sequences are MNHEY and SVGEGT. CDR3 sequence (DNA): TGTGCCAGCATCCCGGACGGAGGGACCTCTGAAGCTTTCTTT. Its protein product is CASIPDGGTSEAFF.

This clone was detected once. V gene TRBV28 combines with J gene TRBJ1-1; maybe TRBD1 (6 bases). Germline lookup yields CDR1 MDHEN and CDR2 SYDVKM. CDR3 size: 15 residues. V was cut by 7 bases and J by 0 bases, with 15 bases left in between. The CDR3 DNA is TGTGCCAGCACCATGTTGGGGGCTATGAACACTGAAGCTTTCTTT. It codes for CASTMLGAMNTEAFF.

V and J are TRBV10-3 and TRBJ2-3; 8 nucleotides agree with TRBD2. J lost 4 bases, V lost 7 bases, and 7 bases had no gene match. The CDR3 totals 14 residues. Germline CDR1 and CDR2: ENHRY and SYGVKD. The DNA of the CDR3 is TGTGCCATCAAGGACGGGGGGGCTTCAGATACGCAGTATTTT. Its translation is CAIKDGGASDTQYF.

CDR3 loop: CASSQVGTSGWNEQFF. The CDR3 nucleotides read TGTGCCAGCAGCCAAGTTGGAACTAGCGGGTGGAATGAGCAGTTCTTC. The chain links TRBV4-2 to TRBJ2-1, with TRBD2 matching over 9 bases. The CDR3 totals 16 residues. J was trimmed by 7 bases and V by 1 base; bases with no gene match: 8. Per germline, CDR1 LGHNA and CDR2 YNFKEQ.

The gene calls are TRBV6-5 and TRBJ1-5; 7 bases are shared with TRBD1. Germline CDR1 MNHEY, CDR2 SVGAGI. The ends lost 5 bases at V and 7 bases at J; junction bases unmatched: 11. CDR3 size: 15 residues. The CDR3 DNA follows: TGTGCCAGCAGTCCCGGGGCCTTAGGGGGCCAGCCCCAGCATTTT. It yields the protein CASSPGALGGQPQHF.

The gene calls are TRBV30 and TRBJ2-3, with 9 bases lining up with TRBD1. The CDR3 sequence is 14 residues long. Germline CDR1 reads GTSNPN; CDR2 reads SVGIG (reference sequence). The trim removed 3 bases at V and 3 bases at J, leaving 4 bases unmatched. CDR3 sequence reads: CAWSPQGATDTQYF. The CDR3 DNA reads as TGTGCCTGGAGCCCACAGGGGGCAACAGATACGCAGTATTTT.

This clone was seen a handful of times. This rearrangement joins TRBV2 to TRBJ1-4; D possibly corresponds to TRBD1 (5 bases). The germline V gene encodes CDR1 SNHLY and CDR2 FYNNEI. The CDR3 totals 14 residues. Trimming removed 8 bases from V and 8 bases from J, with 18 bases in between. The CDR3 is CASGSGGNDEKLFF. Here the CDR3 DNA reads TGTGCCAGCGGAAGCGGGGGGAACGACGAAAAACTGTTTTTT.

This chain joins TRBV29-1 and TRBJ1-1; 8 bases line up with TRBD1. Per the germline V gene, CDR1 is SQVTM and CDR2 is ANQGSEA. The V gene end was trimmed by 7 bases and the J gene end by 1 base; junction bases not matched to a gene: 2. The CDR3 has 12 amino acids. The CDR3 bases are TGCAGCGCTGGGACAGGGAACACTGAAGCTTTCTTT. This codes for CSAGTGNTEAFF.

This chain uses TRBV12-3 or TRBV12-4 with TRBJ2-2; the D is unclear. Trimming pared 6 bases from V and 10 bases from J, leaving 12 bases between. The CDR3 spans 12 residues. CDR3 region: CASSHGYLELFF. CDR3 sequence (DNA): TGTGCCAGCAGCCACGGGTATTTGGAGCTGTTTTTT.

The chain has TRBV21-1 and TRBJ1-4; the table calls TRBD1, which could not be checked here. TRBV21-1 is flagged as a pseudogene. The CDR3 loop spans 12 amino acids. CDR3 in amino acids: CASSSQNEKLFF. The CDR3 DNA sequence: TGTGCCAGCAGCTCGCAGAATGAAAAACTGTTTTTT.

This clone was seen once. Other nucleotide sequences in the sample specify the same CDR3. This sequence joins TRBV29-1 and TRBJ2-1; TRBD1 matches 7 bases. This CDR3 comprises 13 residues. Trimming removed 7 bases from V and 1 base from J; junction bases left unmatched: 4. Germline V gene sequence: CDR1 SQVTM, CDR2 ANQGSEA. The CDR3, as DNA: TGCAGCGCAGGGGACAGTTCCTACAATGAGCAGTTCTTC. Protein: CSAGDSSYNEQFF.

This clone was seen a handful of times. The rearrangement links TRBV27 to TRBJ1-2; 9 positions match TRBD1. With V trimmed by 5 bases and J by 6 bases, 4 bases remained unmatched. The V gene's germline CDR1 is MNHEY and CDR2 SMNVEV (reference sequence). The CDR3 covers 13 residues. DNA of the CDR3: TGTGCCAGCAGTCCCGGGACAGGGAATGGCTACACCTTC. Protein sequence: CASSPGTGNGYTF.

J is TRBJ1-4 and V is TRBV13; D possibly corresponds to TRBD1 (6 bases). The CDR3 totals 16 residues. Germline values: CDR1 PRHDT, CDR2 FYEKMQ (reference sequence). V was shortened by 5 bases and J by 5 bases, with 18 bases between the two germline ends. The DNA for the CDR3 is TGTGCCAGCAGCGGGGGCCGGGACCCTGTCAATGAAAAACTGTTTTTT. Translated, it gives CASSGGRDPVNEKLFF. The complete variable domain, with remaining parts taken from reference TRBV13 and TRBJ1-4, reads AAGVIQSPRHLIKEKRETATLKCYPIPRHDTVYWYQQGPGQDPQFLISFYEKMQSDKGSIPDRFSAQQFSDYHSELNMSSLELGDSALYFCASSGGRDPVNEKLFFGSGTQLSVL.

V gene TRBV9 combines with J gene TRBJ1-2; D is ambiguous. This CDR3 spans 14 amino acids. Trimming left V 4 bases short and J 3 bases short, with 13 bases between. CDR1 is SGDLS and CDR2 is YYNGEE in the germline V gene. The CDR3 protein is CASSPSLLDYGYTF. The CDR3 coding sequence is TGTGCCAGCAGCCCATCCCTGCTAGACTATGGCTACACCTTC. Complete variable domain (other parts from reference TRBV9 and TRBJ1-2): DSGVTQTPKHLITATGQRVTLRCSPRSGDLSVYWYQQSLDQGLQFLIQYYNGEERAKGNILERFSAQQFPDLHSELNLSSLELGDSALYFCASSPSLLDYGYTFGSGTRLTVV.

This rearrangement joins TRBV4-2 to TRBJ2-3, with unresolved D. With 0 bases removed from V and 5 bases from J, the gap between germline ends came to 12 bases. The CDR3 has 15 residues. CDR1 is LGHNA, CDR2 YNFKEQ, per germline. Here the CDR3 reads CASSQDPTLRDTQYF. The CDR3 nucleotides are TGTGCCAGCAGCCAAGATCCTACTTTAAGAGATACGCAGTATTTT.

The chain employs TRBV6-2 or TRBV6-3 and TRBJ1-2; TRBD1 is a possible D gene (6 bases). Germline loops: CDR1 MNHEY, CDR2 SVGEGT. V was clipped by 4 bases and J by 0 bases, with 12 bases between them. The CDR3 loop spans 15 amino acids. This CDR3 reads CASSSLDSSNYGYTF. The CDR3, as DNA: TGTGCCAGCAGTTCACTGGACAGCTCTAACTATGGCTACACCTTC.

The genes are TRBV5-5 and TRBJ2-7, with TRBD1 matching 9 bases. Germline V CDR1 and CDR2: SGHKS, YYEKEE (reference sequence). This CDR3 contains 17 residues. V shed 4 bases and J 4 bases; nucleotides not matched to a gene: 15. The CDR3: CASSAHTLRQGGYEQYF. The CDR3 region has the DNA TGTGCCAGCAGCGCACATACGCTGAGACAGGGGGGATACGAGCAGTACTTC.